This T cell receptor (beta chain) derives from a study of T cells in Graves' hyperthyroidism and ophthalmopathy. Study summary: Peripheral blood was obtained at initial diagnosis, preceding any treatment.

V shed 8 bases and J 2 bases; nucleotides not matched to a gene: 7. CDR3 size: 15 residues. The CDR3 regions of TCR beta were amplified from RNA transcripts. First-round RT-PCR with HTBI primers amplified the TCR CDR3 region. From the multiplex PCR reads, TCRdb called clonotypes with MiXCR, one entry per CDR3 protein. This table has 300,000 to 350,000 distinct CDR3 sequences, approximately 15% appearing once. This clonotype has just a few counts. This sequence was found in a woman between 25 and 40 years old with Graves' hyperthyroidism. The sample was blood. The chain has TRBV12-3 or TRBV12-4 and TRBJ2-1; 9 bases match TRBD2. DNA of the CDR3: TGTGCCAGCTTTAGCGGGAGCCCCACCTACAATGAGCAGTTCTTC. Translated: CASFSGSPTYNEQFF.